Shown below are 13 T cell receptor beta chains from a single sample sequenced in a study of shared clonotypes between healthy human individuals. The repertoire was sequenced with immunoSEQ multiplex PCR; TCRdb's copy has only in-frame clones and lacks some. The profile covers some 350,000 clones, with around two thirds appearing a single time and around 10% taken by the ten largest. Sample: memory CD4+ T cells sorted from blood. The subset: CD45RA-negative fraction. These receptors were collected from a man aged 30 to 39 in good health.

This chain links TRBV2 with TRBJ1-6; D might be TRBD1 (6 bases). V was shortened by 5 bases and J by 6 bases, with 14 bases between the two germline ends. Germline values: CDR1 SNHLY, CDR2 FYNNEI. The CDR3 has 15 amino acids. The CDR3 DNA sequence: TGTGCCAGCAGTTTACAGGGCACGGTTAATTCACCCCTCCACTTT. This codes for CASSLQGTVNSPLHF.

The chain recombines TRBV6-4 with TRBJ2-7; TRBD2 matches at 12 bases. The CDR3 totals 15 residues. Germline V lookup: CDR1 MRHNA, CDR2 SNTAGT. V lost 0 bases and J lost 3; bases outside the gene matches: 0. CDR3 loop: CASSDSTSGSYEQYF. CDR3 in DNA: TGTGCCAGCAGTGACTCGACTAGCGGGAGCTACGAGCAGTACTTC.

This clone was seen only once. V is TRBV2 and J is TRBJ2-7, with D perhaps assigned TRBD1 or TRBD2 (5 bases each). CDR3 size: 12 residues. The V end lost 11 bases, the J end lost 6 bases, and 17 bases lay between the germline ends. The germline V gene has CDR1 SNHLY and CDR2 FYNNEI. Here the CDR3 reads CAGGRAEGEQYF. CDR3 DNA: TGTGCCGGGGGAAGGGCCGAGGGCGAGCAGTACTTC.

In this sample, this clone turned up a few times. The J gene is TRBJ1-2, the V gene TRBV5-4, with D tentatively TRBD1 (6 bases). Germline V gene lookup returns CDR1 SGHNT and CDR2 YYREEE (reference sequence). This CDR3 has 16 residues. The ends were cut back, 3 bases at V and 5 bases at J, with 20 bases in the middle. The CDR3 region is CASSSLVQGSQYGYTF. The CDR3 nucleotides are TGTGCCAGCAGCTCGTTGGTCCAGGGGAGTCAGTATGGCTACACCTTC. The full variable domain, with the rest looked up from reference TRBV5-4 and TRBJ1-2, is ETGVTQSPTHLIKTRGQQVTLRCSSQSGHNTVSWYQQALGQGPQFIFQYYREEENGRGNFPPRFSGLQFPNYSSELNVNALELDDSALYLCASSSLVQGSQYGYTFGSGTRLTVV.

CDR3 in DNA: TGTGCCAGCAGCTTAAAGATGGCGTCGGGCACCGGGGAGCTGTTTTTT. Its translation is CASSLKMASGTGELFF. The V call is TRBV7-8, the J call TRBJ2-2; no clear D. Germline V lookup: CDR1 SGHVS, CDR2 FQNEAQ. Trimming removed 2 bases at V and 4 bases at J, with 14 bases between. This CDR3 contains 16 residues.

Only one count was recorded for this clone. The chain couples TRBV9 to TRBJ1-3, with a tentative D call TRBD1 (5 bases). Germline values: CDR1 SGDLS, CDR2 YYNGEE. This CDR3 contains 16 residues. V was trimmed by 0 bases and J by 0 bases, leaving 10 bases between them. As DNA, the CDR3 is TGTGCCAGCAGCGTAGTAGACAGCACCTCTGGAAACACCATATATTTT. Its protein product is CASSVVDSTSGNTIYF.

The chain has TRBV28 and TRBJ2-2, with TRBD1 as a possible D gene (5 bases). V was clipped by 4 bases and J by 2 bases, with 11 bases between them. Germline CDR1 reads MDHEN; CDR2 reads SYDVKM. This CDR3 contains 15 residues. This chain's CDR3 is CASSWQGVNTGELFF. The CDR3 nucleotides are TGTGCCAGCAGTTGGCAGGGCGTAAACACCGGGGAGCTGTTTTTT.

V is TRBV5-6 and J is TRBJ2-2; the D gene could be TRBD1 or TRBD2 (6 bases each). The germline CDR1 and CDR2 sequences are SGHDT and YYEEEE. Trimming took off 2 bases at V and 1 base at J, with 12 bases between the two ends. This CDR3 comprises 16 residues. The CDR3 reads CASSFRGDENTGELFF. The DNA for the CDR3 is TGTGCCAGCAGCTTTAGGGGGGACGAGAACACCGGGGAGCTGTTTTTT.

The CDR3 bases are TGCAGCGTTGTAGGGCGGGAGGGCTCAGGCTTCGAGCAGTACTTC. Protein product: CSVVGREGSGFEQYF. The chain has TRBV29-1 and TRBJ2-7, with TRBD2 matching 9 bases. This CDR3 has 15 amino acids. V dropped 4 bases and J dropped 6; count of bases not matched to a gene: 13. Germline V CDR1 and CDR2: SQVTM, ANQGSEA.

The chain joins TRBV28 to TRBJ1-2; TRBD1 agrees at 9 bases. Germline CDR1 is MDHEN and CDR2 is SYDVKM. After removal of 6 bases from V and 7 bases from J, the junction contained 9 bases not matched to a gene. CDR3 length: 14 amino acids. CDR3 sequence: CASSPGQGTGGYTF. CDR3 DNA: TGTGCCAGCAGCCCGGGACAGGGCACGGGTGGCTACACCTTC.

This sequence joins TRBV27 and TRBJ1-5; D unresolved. Trimming removed 3 bases at V and 6 bases at J, with 9 bases between. Germline V gene data show CDR1 as MNHEY and CDR2 as SMNVEV (reference sequence). The CDR3 contains 13 residues. DNA of the CDR3: TGTGCCAGCAGTTTCACCGAGGGTCAGCCCCAGCATTTT. Protein product: CASSFTEGQPQHF.

The chain recombines TRBV5-6 with TRBJ2-1; 7 nucleotides align to TRBD2. The CDR3 is 15 amino acids. After removal of 4 bases from V and 4 bases from J, the junction contained 8 bases not matched to a gene. Germline V gives CDR1 SGHDT, CDR2 YYEEEE. CDR3 sequence reads: CASSDGLEEYNEQFF. CDR3 in DNA: TGTGCCAGCAGCGATGGACTAGAAGAATACAATGAGCAGTTCTTC. The entire variable domain, with the rest obtained from reference TRBV5-6 and TRBJ2-1, is as follows: DAGVTQSPTHLIKTRGQQVTLRCSPKSGHDTVSWYQQALGQGPQFIFQYYEEEERQRGNFPDRFSGHQFPNYSSELNVNALLLGDSALYLCASSDGLEEYNEQFFGPGTRLTVL.

As for this clone: Possible read error: a much larger clone is one base away. The genes are TRBV7-8 and TRBJ1-2; tentatively, D is TRBD1 (6 bases). The length of the CDR3 is 13 residues. V was pared by 5 bases and J by 2 bases, with 9 bases between. From germline, CDR1 is SGHVS and CDR2 FQNEAQ. CDR3 DNA sequence: TGTGCCAGCAGCCCGGACAGAAACTATGGCTACACCTTC. Translated, it gives CASSPDRNYGYTF. Together with reference TRBV7-8 and TRBJ1-2, the CDR3 gives the full variable domain: GAGVSQSPRYKVAKRGQDVALRCDPISGHVSLFWYQQALGQGPEFLTYFQNEAQLDKSGLPSDRFFAERPEGSVSTLKIQRTQQEDSAVYLCASSPDRNYGYTFGSGTRLTVV.